This section outlines one T cell receptor beta chain sequence together with its context. Its specificity is unknown. The sample belongs to a study of cytomegalovirus exposure and HLA in healthy donors. The PCR made use of 60 Vbeta and 13 Jbeta primers. Authors' analysis steps: There were 80 million to 95 million unique TCR beta chains by a later count, and 10 million to 12 million of them were shared. Profiling relied on immunoSEQ multiplex PCR, and the TCRdb table lists in-frame clones only, not all of them. V and J calls and clone size are those listed in that table; D and trimming were worked out from the DNA. Its table lists 70,000 or so clones. Per the germline V gene, CDR1 is SGHNT and CDR2 is YYREEE (reference sequence). This CDR3 comprises 15 residues. V shed 4 bases, J shed 2 bases, and the junction held 5 bases outside the gene matches. Study-wide findings and caveats: A prior analysis recorded that most TCR beta V segments were productive about 87% or about 30% of the time. A later analysis linked a missense variant in DCLRE1C to the trimming of TCR beta V and J genes.

Sequencing was done on a sample of PBMCs. The rearrangement joins TRBV5-4 to TRBJ1-2; 10 bases fit TRBD1. This sequence originates from a female donor in good health and CMV-seropositive. CDR3 amino acids: CASSRGTGVNYGYTF. The DNA for the CDR3 is TGTGCCAGCAGCCGCGGGACAGGGGTGAACTATGGCTACACCTTC.